This record covers a single T cell receptor (beta chain). The data originate from a study of blood T cell repertoires in COVID-19. At the level of the study: There were acute and convalescent COVID-19 samples, and they came from the United States, Italy and Spain. Sources were T cells, B-cell-depleted T cells, or PBMCs; the material itself was cDNA or gDNA.

Germline CDR1 is MDHEN and CDR2 is SYDVKM. This CDR3 has 15 amino acids. V lost 3 bases, J lost 5 bases, and 8 bases stayed unmatched. The Seattle site enrolled patients during active infection and followed them longitudinally. Only in-frame clones appear in the TCRdb table, and some are missing; sequencing was by immunoSEQ multiplex PCR. The repertoire has about 70,000 clones, approximately 83% of them found once; the top ten carry 6.5% to 7.5%. Source material: peripheral blood. The chain is built from TRBV28 and TRBJ2-5; 8 bases match TRBD1. The TCR originated in a man aged 25-40 years with COVID-19, enrolled during active disease. The CDR3 loop reads CASSFSTGGKETQYF. CDR3 nucleotides: TGTGCCAGCAGTTTCTCAACAGGGGGAAAGGAGACCCAGTACTTC.